What follows is one TCR beta chain and its context. Antigen specificity is unknown. J was trimmed by 6 bases and V by 3 bases; bases with no gene match: 3. The CDR3 totals 14 residues. CDR1 and CDR2 (germline): SEHNR, FQNEAQ (reference sequence). The data were taken from a study of shared clonotypes between healthy human individuals. Study-level findings and limits: Sampling included only blood; tissue repertoires likely differ.

Produced via immunoSEQ multiplex PCR; TCRdb's table is partial and in-frame only. Of over a million clones in the sample, under 99% were seen once. This sequence was found in a man aged 30 to 39 in good health. The chain couples TRBV7-9 to TRBJ1-4, with 8 bases matching TRBD1. Sequenced sample: naive CD4+ T cells sorted from blood. Subset reported: CD45RA+ positively selected. The CDR3: CASSFTGGDEKLFF. The CDR3 DNA is TGTGCCAGCAGCTTCACAGGGGGGGATGAAAAACTGTTTTTT.